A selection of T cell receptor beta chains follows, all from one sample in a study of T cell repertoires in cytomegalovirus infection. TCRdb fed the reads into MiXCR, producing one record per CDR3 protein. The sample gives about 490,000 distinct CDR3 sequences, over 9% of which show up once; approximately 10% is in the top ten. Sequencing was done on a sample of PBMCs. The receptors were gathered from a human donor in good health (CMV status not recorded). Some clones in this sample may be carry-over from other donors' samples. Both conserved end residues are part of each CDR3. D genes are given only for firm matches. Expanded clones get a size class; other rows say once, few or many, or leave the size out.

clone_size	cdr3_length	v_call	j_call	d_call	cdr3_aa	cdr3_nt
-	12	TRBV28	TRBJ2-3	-	CASKSGADTQYF	TGTGCCAGCAAGTCAGGGGCAGATACGCAGTATTTT
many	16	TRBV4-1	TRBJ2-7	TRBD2	CASSQVTGLAGSEQYF	TGCGCCAGCAGCCAAGTGACGGGACTAGCGGGATCCGAGCAGTACTTC
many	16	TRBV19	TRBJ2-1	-	CASSTQRQGGSNEQFF	TGTGCCAGTAGTACCCAAAGACAGGGAGGGAGCAATGAGCAGTTCTTC
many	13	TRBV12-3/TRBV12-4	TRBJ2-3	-	CASSFYDADTQYF	TGTGCCAGCAGTTTTTACGATGCAGATACGCAGTATTTT
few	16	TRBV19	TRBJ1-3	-	CASSSRDTFSGNTIYF	TGTGCCAGTAGTTCCCGGGACACCTTCTCTGGAAACACCATATATTTT
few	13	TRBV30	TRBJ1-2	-	CAWSVQQGGGYTF	TGTGCCTGGAGTGTACAACAAGGTGGTGGCTACACCTTC
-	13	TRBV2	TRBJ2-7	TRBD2	CASKASGDYEQYF	TGTGCCAGCAAGGCTAGCGGTGACTACGAGCAGTACTTC
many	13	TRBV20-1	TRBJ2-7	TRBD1	CSAARTGAYEQYF	TGCAGTGCTGCCCGGACAGGGGCCTACGAGCAGTACTTC
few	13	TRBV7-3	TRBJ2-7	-	CASSCRDCPEQYF	TGTGCCAGCAGCTGCCGGGACTGCCCCGAGCAGTACTTC
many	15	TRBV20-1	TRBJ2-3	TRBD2	CSARVLAGPTDTQYF	TGCAGTGCTAGAGTCCTAGCGGGACCCACAGATACGCAGTATTTT
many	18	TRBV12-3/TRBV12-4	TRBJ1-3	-	CASSSNRAPKTAGNTIYF	TGTGCCAGCAGTTCAAACCGGGCCCCTAAAACGGCTGGAAACACCATATATTTT
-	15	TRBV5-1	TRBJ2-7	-	CASSPLTGSSYEQYF	TGCGCCAGCAGCCCCCTGACAGGTAGCTCCTACGAGCAGTACTTC
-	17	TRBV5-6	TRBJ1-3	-	CASSRDPTVFSGNTIYF	TGTGCCAGCAGCCGTGATCCGACGGTTTTCTCTGGAAACACCATATATTTT
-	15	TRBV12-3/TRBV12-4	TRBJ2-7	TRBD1	CASRTSGTGAYEQYF	TGTGCCAGCAGAACCTCCGGAACAGGGGCCTACGAGCAGTACTTC
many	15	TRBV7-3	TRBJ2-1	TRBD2	CASSLLAGIYNEQFF	TGTGCCAGCAGCTTACTAGCGGGAATCTACAATGAGCAGTTCTTC
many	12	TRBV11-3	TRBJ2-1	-	CASSLGSSEQFF	TGTGCCAGCAGCTTAGGGAGCAGTGAGCAGTTCTTC
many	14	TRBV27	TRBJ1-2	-	CASSSLDSSNGYTF	TGTGCCAGCAGTTCCTTGGACAGTTCCAATGGCTACACCTTC
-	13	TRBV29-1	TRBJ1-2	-	CSVLMQGRDGYTF	TGCAGCGTTTTAATGCAGGGGAGGGATGGCTACACCTTC
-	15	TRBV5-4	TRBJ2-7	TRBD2	CASSLAGVAGLKQYF	TGTGCCAGCAGCTTGGCCGGAGTAGCGGGACTCAAGCAGTACTTC
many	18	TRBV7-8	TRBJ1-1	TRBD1	CASRPGTGILGMNTEAFF	TGTGCCAGCAGGCCCGGGACAGGGATTCTCGGGATGAACACTGAAGCTTTCTTT
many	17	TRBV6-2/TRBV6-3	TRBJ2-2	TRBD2	CASSSTSGRIGTGELFF	TGTGCCAGCAGTTCGACTAGCGGGAGAATCGGGACCGGGGAGCTGTTTTTT
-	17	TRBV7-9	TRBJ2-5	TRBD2	CASSLALLAGGQETQYF	TGTGCCAGCAGCTTAGCGTTGCTAGCGGGAGGGCAAGAGACCCAGTACTTC